This TCR beta chain was observed in a study of blood T cell repertoires in COVID-19. Study-wide background: COVID-19 samples, acute and convalescent, were from the United States, Italy and Spain. PBMCs, B-cell-depleted T cells, or T cells were the source of the cDNA or gDNA that made up the material.

The germline V gene encodes CDR1 MNHEY and CDR2 SVGEGT. The CDR3 sequence is 17 residues long. Trimming took 3 bases from V and 5 from J; bases not matched to a gene: 9. In the authors' workflow: Estimates of nucleated cell counts were drawn from the amplification of reference gene primers. Using immunoSEQ multiplex PCR, the repertoire was profiled, and TCRdb retains in-frame clones only, with some absent. The V and J calls and clone size come from that table; D and trimming were worked out from the DNA. Here the sample spans about half a million clones, 75% to 90% being singletons. The TCR sequence derives from a human donor in a cohort sampled during active COVID-19. Sequencing was carried out using peripheral blood. The gene calls are TRBV6-2 or TRBV6-3 and TRBJ2-3; 12 nucleotides agree with TRBD2. In DNA, the CDR3 is TGTGCCAGCAGTTATTTTGCTAGCGGGAGGGCCGAAGATACGCAGTATTTT. Protein product: CASSYFASGRAEDTQYF.